This TCR delta chain was identified in a study of gamma-delta T cells after stem cell transplantation. On this clone: Sequence at one end of the junction differs from germline and may be a read error. Other DNA sequences of this sample code for an identical CDR3.

TCRdb reapplied CATT to the RT-PCR reads. This sample has over 9,000 delta-chain clones, with approximately 40% found just once. CDR1 is TSWWSYY and CDR2 is QGS in the germline V gene. CDR3 size: 21 residues. The V and J genes are TRDV1 and TRDJ1, with 7 bases lining up with TRDD2. Sample: gamma-delta T cells. The receptor was isolated from a human donor. It is not recorded whose cells these are; they may come from a transplant donor. The DNA of the CDR3 is TGTGCCCTTGGGGAGCTTTCCTACGGATATGGGGTCGACCCGTACACCGATAAACTCATCTTT. Its protein product is CALGELSYGYGVDPYTDKLIF.